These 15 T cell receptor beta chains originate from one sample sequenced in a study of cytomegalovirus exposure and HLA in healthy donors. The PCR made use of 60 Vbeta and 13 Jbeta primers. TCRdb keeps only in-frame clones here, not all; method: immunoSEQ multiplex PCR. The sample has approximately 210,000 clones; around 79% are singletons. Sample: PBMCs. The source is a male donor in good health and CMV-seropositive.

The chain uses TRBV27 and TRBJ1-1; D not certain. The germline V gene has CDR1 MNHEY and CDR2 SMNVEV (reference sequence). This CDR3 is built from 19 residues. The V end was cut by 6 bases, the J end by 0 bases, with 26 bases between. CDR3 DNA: TGTGCCAGCAGCGTTAAGGGTCCGGGTTGGGAGGTTGTGAACACTGAAGCTTTCTTT. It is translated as CASSVKGPGWEVVNTEAFF.

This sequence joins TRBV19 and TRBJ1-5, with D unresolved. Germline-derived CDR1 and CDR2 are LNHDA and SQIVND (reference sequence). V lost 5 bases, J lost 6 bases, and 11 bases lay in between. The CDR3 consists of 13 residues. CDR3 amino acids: CASSPVTGQPQHF. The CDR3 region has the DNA TGTGCCAGTAGTCCCGTGACGGGTCAGCCCCAGCATTTT.

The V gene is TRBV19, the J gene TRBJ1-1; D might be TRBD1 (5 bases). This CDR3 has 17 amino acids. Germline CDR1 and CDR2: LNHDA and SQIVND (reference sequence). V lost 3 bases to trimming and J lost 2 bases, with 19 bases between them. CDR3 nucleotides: TGTGCCAGTAGTATTAGGAGCGTGGGACTCCTTAACACTGAAGCTTTCTTT. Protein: CASSIRSVGLLNTEAFF.

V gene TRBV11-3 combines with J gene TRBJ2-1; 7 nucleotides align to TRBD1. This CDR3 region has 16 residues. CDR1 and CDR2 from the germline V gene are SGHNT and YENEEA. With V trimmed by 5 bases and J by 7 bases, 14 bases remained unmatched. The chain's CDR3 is CASSRSTGSFQNEQFF. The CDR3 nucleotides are TGTGCCAGCAGCCGTTCGACAGGGTCCTTCCAAAATGAGCAGTTCTTC.

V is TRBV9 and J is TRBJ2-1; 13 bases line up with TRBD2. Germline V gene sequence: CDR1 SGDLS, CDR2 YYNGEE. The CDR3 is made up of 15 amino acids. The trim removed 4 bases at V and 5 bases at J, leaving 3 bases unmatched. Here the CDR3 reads CASSLTSGRNNEQFF. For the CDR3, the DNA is TGTGCCAGCAGCTTGACTAGCGGGAGGAACAATGAGCAGTTCTTC.

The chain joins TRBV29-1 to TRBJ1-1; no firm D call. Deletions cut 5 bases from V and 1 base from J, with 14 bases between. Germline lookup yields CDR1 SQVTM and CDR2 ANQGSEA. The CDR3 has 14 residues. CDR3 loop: CSVRPPEGNTEAFF. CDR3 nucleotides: TGCAGCGTTCGACCCCCGGAGGGGAACACTGAAGCTTTCTTT. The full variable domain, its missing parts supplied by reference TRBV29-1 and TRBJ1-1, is SAVISQKPSRDICQRGTSLTIQCQVDSQVTMMFWYRQQPGQSLTLIATANQGSEATYESGFVIDKFPISRPNLTFSTLTVSNMSPEDSSIYLCSVRPPEGNTEAFFGQGTRLTVV.

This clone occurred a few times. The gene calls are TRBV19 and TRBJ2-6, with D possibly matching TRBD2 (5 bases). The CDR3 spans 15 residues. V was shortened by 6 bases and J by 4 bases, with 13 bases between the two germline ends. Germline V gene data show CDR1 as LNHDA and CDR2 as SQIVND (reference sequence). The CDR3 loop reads CASRGMTGGANVLTF. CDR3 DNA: TGTGCCAGTAGGGGGATGACGGGGGGGGCCAACGTCCTGACTTTC.

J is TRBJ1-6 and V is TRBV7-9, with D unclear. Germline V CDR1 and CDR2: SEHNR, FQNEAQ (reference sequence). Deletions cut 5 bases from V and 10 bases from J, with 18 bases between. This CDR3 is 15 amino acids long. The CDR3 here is CASSLQAGWASPLHF. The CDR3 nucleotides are TGTGCCAGCAGCCTGCAAGCGGGGTGGGCGTCACCCCTCCACTTT.

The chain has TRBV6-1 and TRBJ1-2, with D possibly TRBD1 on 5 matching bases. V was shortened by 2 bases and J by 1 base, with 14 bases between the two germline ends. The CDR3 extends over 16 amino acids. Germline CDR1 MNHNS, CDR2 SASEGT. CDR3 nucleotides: TGTGCCAGCAGTGAACGGCTTACAGGCCTTAACTATGGCTACACCTTC. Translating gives CASSERLTGLNYGYTF.

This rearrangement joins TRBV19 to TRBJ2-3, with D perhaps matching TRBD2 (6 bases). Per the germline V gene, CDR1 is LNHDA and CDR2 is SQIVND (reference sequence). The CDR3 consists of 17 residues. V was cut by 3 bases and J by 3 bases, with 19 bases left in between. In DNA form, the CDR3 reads TGTGCCAGTAGTATTCGGGGGATTCGTACCCGAACAGATACGCAGTATTTT. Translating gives CASSIRGIRTRTDTQYF.

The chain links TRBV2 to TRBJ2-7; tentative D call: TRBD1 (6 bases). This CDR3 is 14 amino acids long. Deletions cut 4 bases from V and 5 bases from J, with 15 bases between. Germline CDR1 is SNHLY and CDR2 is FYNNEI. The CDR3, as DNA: TGTGCCAGCAGTGCTCAGGGGAACATCCACGAGCAGTACTTC. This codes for CASSAQGNIHEQYF.

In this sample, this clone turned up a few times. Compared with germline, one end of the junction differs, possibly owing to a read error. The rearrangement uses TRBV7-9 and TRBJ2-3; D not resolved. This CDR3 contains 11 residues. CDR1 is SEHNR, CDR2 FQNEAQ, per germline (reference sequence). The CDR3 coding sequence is TGTGCCAGCACCTTACAAGATACGCAGTATTTT. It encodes CASTLQDTQYF.

The CDR3 is CASSDGTGNYGYTF. Here the CDR3 DNA reads TGTGCCAGCAGTGACGGGACAGGAAACTATGGCTACACCTTC. V usage is TRBV27 and J usage is TRBJ1-2, with 8 bases aligning to TRBD1. Germline CDR1 reads MNHEY; CDR2 reads SMNVEV (reference sequence). Germline trimming cut 5 bases from V and 2 bases from J; bases unmatched to any gene: 4. The CDR3 is 14 residues long.

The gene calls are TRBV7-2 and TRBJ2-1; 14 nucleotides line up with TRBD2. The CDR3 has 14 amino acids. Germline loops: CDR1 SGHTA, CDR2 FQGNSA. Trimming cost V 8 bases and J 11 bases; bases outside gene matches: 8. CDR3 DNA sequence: TGTGCCAGCCGAGGGACTAGCGGGAGTCCTAAGCAGTTCTTC. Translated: CASRGTSGSPKQFF.

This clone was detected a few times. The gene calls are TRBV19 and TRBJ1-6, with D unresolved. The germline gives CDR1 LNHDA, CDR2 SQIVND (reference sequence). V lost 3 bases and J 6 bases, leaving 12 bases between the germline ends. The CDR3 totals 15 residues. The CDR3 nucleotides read TGTGCCAGTAGTATTGCGTCCCTACTTAATTCACCCCTCCACTTT. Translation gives CASSIASLLNSPLHF.